The entry that follows covers one TCR beta chain sequence. This sample is drawn from a study of cytomegalovirus exposure and HLA in healthy donors. PCR involved 60 Vbeta and 13 Jbeta primers. TCRdb's table, derived via immunoSEQ multiplex PCR, lists solely in-frame clones and lacks some. The table records roughly 190,000 clones, roughly 75% of them present only once. The CDR3 is 14 amino acids. From germline, CDR1 is MNHNS and CDR2 SASEGT. V shed 11 bases, J shed 3 bases, and the junction held 10 bases outside the gene matches. The sequenced sample consisted of PBMCs. This sequence was found in a man under 40 in good health and CMV-seropositive. The chain recombines TRBV6-1 with TRBJ2-7; 10 positions match TRBD1. CDR3 region: CAGTPGQGLYEQYF. Here the CDR3 DNA reads TGTGCCGGCACCCCGGGACAGGGGCTCTACGAGCAGTACTTC.